This T cell receptor beta chain was identified during a study of OX40 agonist ivuxolimab in advanced cancers. V was cut by 10 bases and J by 9 bases, with 10 bases left in between. The CDR3 totals 11 residues. Germline assignment: CDR1 MNHEY and CDR2 SVGAGI. Study findings and constraints: CD4+ and CD8+ T cells in blood underwent clonal expansion by week 6 at 0.1 to 3.0 mg/kg.

Comment on this clone: Its antigen is unknown.

Assay: immunoSEQ multiplex PCR; the TCRdb copy retains only in-frame clones and omits some. The data hold 70,000 to 75,000 clones, with roughly 82% observed a single time. The source material was CD4+ or CD8+ T cells sorted from blood, sampled in a trial of the OX40 agonist ivuxolimab. The chain carries TRBV6-5 and TRBJ1-6; no clear D. This TCR derives from an adult with an advanced solid tumor such as melanoma, head and neck, liver or kidney cancer. The CDR3 region is CATKVVSPLHF. CDR3 nucleotides: TGTGCCACCAAGGTGGTTTCACCCCTCCACTTT.